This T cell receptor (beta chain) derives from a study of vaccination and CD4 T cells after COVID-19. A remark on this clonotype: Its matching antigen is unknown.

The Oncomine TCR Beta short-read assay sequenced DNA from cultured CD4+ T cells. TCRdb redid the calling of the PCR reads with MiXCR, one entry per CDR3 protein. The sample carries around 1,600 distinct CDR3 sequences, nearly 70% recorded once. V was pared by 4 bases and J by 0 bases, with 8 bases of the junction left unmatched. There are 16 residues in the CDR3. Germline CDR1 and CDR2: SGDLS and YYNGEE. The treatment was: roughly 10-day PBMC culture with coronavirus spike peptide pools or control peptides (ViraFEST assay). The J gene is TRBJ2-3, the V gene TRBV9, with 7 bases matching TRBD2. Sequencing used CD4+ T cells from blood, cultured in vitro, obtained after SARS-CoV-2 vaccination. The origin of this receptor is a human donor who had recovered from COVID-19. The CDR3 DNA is TGTGCCAGCAGCTCGACAATAGCGGGTAGCACAGATACGCAGTATTTT. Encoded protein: CASSSTIAGSTDTQYF.